The 27 T cell receptor beta chains below all came from one sample that was sequenced in a study of cytomegalovirus exposure and HLA in healthy donors. PCR involved 60 Vbeta and 13 Jbeta primers. Clones were sequenced by immunoSEQ multiplex PCR, and TCRdb holds only the in-frame ones, with some missing. The sample has about 160,000 clones, roughly four fifths seen once. The sequencing input was PBMCs. The receptor source for this set is a female donor in good health and CMV-seronegative.

The rearrangement uses TRBV7-2 and TRBJ2-7; TRBD2 matches at 7 bases. The V and J ends lost 1 base and 4 bases, in that order; junction bases with no gene match: 16. The CDR3 spans 18 residues. Germline V gene data show CDR1 as SGHTA and CDR2 as FQGNSA. The CDR3 here is CASSLEEAGVPPTYEQYF. DNA of the CDR3: TGTGCCAGCAGCTTAGAGGAGGCGGGAGTACCACCAACATACGAGCAGTACTTC.

V gene TRBV11-2 combines with J gene TRBJ1-2; D is perhaps TRBD1 (6 bases). This CDR3 has 14 residues. Germline V gene data show CDR1 as SGHAT and CDR2 as FQNNGV. Trimming stripped 7 bases from V and 13 bases from J, with 25 bases between. The CDR3 protein is CASTLVTGPQGLTF. CDR3 in DNA: TGTGCCAGCACCCTAGTAACAGGGCCCCAAGGCCTCACCTTC. Together with reference TRBV11-2 and TRBJ1-2, the CDR3 gives the full variable domain: EAGVAQSPRYKIIEKRQSVAFWCNPISGHATLYWYQQILGQGPKLLIQFQNNGVVDDSQLPKDRFSAERLKGVDSTLKIQPAKLEDSAVYLCASTLVTGPQGLTFGSGTRLTVV.

V is TRBV4-3 and J is TRBJ2-1; a possible D gene is TRBD2 (6 bases). Germline CDR1 and CDR2: LGHNA and YSLEER. The CDR3 contains 13 residues. Trimming stripped 2 bases from V and 9 bases from J, with 11 bases between. The CDR3: CASSQKKAGEQFF. DNA of the CDR3: TGCGCCAGCAGCCAAAAGAAAGCGGGTGAGCAGTTCTTC.

This clone was seen a single time. V usage is TRBV5-6 and J usage is TRBJ1-6, with a possible D match to TRBD1 (5 bases). This CDR3 has 15 residues. Looked up from germline, CDR1 is SGHDT and CDR2 is YYEEEE. V was pared by 1 base and J by 10 bases, with 15 bases between. CDR3: CASSLRGGSGSPLHF. The CDR3 region has the DNA TGTGCCAGCAGCTTGCGGGGGGGATCAGGATCACCCCTCCACTTT. The entire variable domain, with the rest obtained from reference TRBV5-6 and TRBJ1-6, is as follows: DAGVTQSPTHLIKTRGQQVTLRCSPKSGHDTVSWYQQALGQGPQFIFQYYEEEERQRGNFPDRFSGHQFPNYSSELNVNALLLGDSALYLCASSLRGGSGSPLHFGNGTRLTVT.

This clone occurred once. This rearrangement joins TRBV6-4 to TRBJ2-1, with D perhaps TRBD1 (6 bases). The CDR3 extends over 13 amino acids. Trimming left V 4 bases short and J 7 bases short, with 11 bases between. CDR1 is MRHNA and CDR2 is SNTAGT in the germline V gene. In DNA, the CDR3 is TGTGCCAGCAGTGTTGAGGGGGAGAATGAGCAGTTCTTC. It codes for CASSVEGENEQFF.

The chain couples TRBV29-1 to TRBJ1-2; TRBD1 matches at 8 bases. CDR1 and CDR2 (germline): SQVTM, ANQGSEA. CDR3 size: 13 residues. V shed 7 bases, J shed 7 bases, and the junction held 11 bases outside the gene matches. CDR3 sequence reads: CSAGTGSSSGYTF. For the CDR3, the DNA is TGCAGCGCAGGGACAGGCAGCTCTAGTGGCTACACCTTC.

This sequence joins TRBV7-2 and TRBJ1-1; no reliable D call. Germline V CDR1 and CDR2: SGHTA, FQGNSA. With 3 bases removed from V and 1 base from J, the gap between germline ends came to 6 bases. CDR3 length equals 13 residues. This chain's CDR3 is CASSFGPNTEAFF. The CDR3 nucleotides are TGTGCCAGCAGCTTCGGTCCGAACACTGAAGCTTTCTTT.

The chain joins TRBV5-6 to TRBJ2-3, with D uncertain. CDR3 length equals 15 residues. Germline V gene data show CDR1 as SGHDT and CDR2 as YYEEEE. The ends were cut back, 9 bases at V and 4 bases at J, with 21 bases in the middle. The CDR3 DNA is TGTGCCACCGCCGCACAGCCCGCAAATCCAGATACGCAGTATTTT. Encoded protein: CATAAQPANPDTQYF.

The chain combines TRBV11-2 with TRBJ1-6; no clear D. From germline, CDR1 is SGHAT and CDR2 FQNNGV. The CDR3 is 13 residues long. The ends were cut back, 4 bases at V and 8 bases at J, with 9 bases in the middle. The CDR3, as DNA: TGTGCCAGCAGCTCGGACGGGGATTCACCCCTCCACTTT. It specifies CASSSDGDSPLHF.

In its sample, this clone was seen once. V gene TRBV7-2 combines with J gene TRBJ1-2; 7 bases are a match to TRBD1. V was pared by 5 bases and J by 2 bases, with 11 bases of the junction left unmatched. Germline CDR1 is SGHTA and CDR2 is FQGNSA. The CDR3 length is 16 residues. The CDR3 DNA is TGTGCCAGCAGCCCACTGGGCGGGACAGCCAACTATGGCTACACCTTC. Translated, it gives CASSPLGGTANYGYTF.

The chain employs TRBV19 and TRBJ2-6; D is uncertain. Germline loops: CDR1 LNHDA, CDR2 SQIVND (reference sequence). The CDR3 runs to 16 residues. V lost 7 bases and J lost 0, with 13 bases in between. The CDR3 protein is CASTPGLLSGANVLTF. In DNA form, the CDR3 reads TGTGCCAGTACCCCTGGGCTCCTCTCTGGGGCCAACGTCCTGACTTTC.

CDR3 DNA sequence: TGTGCCAGGGGGGGGCTAGCGGCACAAGAGACCCAGTACTTC. Translated: CARGGLAAQETQYF. The chain combines TRBV2 with TRBJ2-5, with D maybe TRBD2 (7 bases). Germline V lookup: CDR1 SNHLY, CDR2 FYNNEI. The CDR3 has 14 amino acids. Trimming removed 9 bases at V and 2 bases at J, with 16 bases between.

The chain couples TRBV6-5 to TRBJ2-7; TRBD2 agrees at 8 bases. Germline CDR1 reads MNHEY; CDR2 reads SVGAGI. This CDR3 is 15 amino acids long. V shed 6 bases, J shed 2 bases, and the junction held 9 bases outside the gene matches. The CDR3 bases are TGTGCCAGCAGGACACTAGCGGACCCTACCTACGAGCAGTACTTC. Encoded protein: CASRTLADPTYEQYF.

In nucleotides, the CDR3 is TGTGCCAGCAGTGCCAACTTCCGTGGACTAAAGATACTAAATGAGCAGTTCTTC. Amino acid sequence: CASSANFRGLKILNEQFF. The chain combines TRBV2 with TRBJ2-1; the D gene is possibly TRBD2 (6 bases). Germline-derived CDR1 and CDR2 are SNHLY and FYNNEI. This CDR3 contains 18 residues. Trimming pared 4 bases from V and 7 bases from J, leaving 26 bases between.

This chain connects TRBV9 to TRBJ2-2, with D possibly matching TRBD2 (5 bases). The CDR3 is made up of 16 amino acids. Germline V gene sequence: CDR1 SGDLS, CDR2 YYNGEE. The ends were cut back, 4 bases at V and 2 bases at J, with 15 bases in the middle. The CDR3 sequence is CASSLRTGINTGELFF. The CDR3 DNA reads as TGTGCCAGCAGCTTAAGAACCGGGATCAACACCGGGGAGCTGTTTTTT.

The chain couples TRBV7-2 to TRBJ1-2; D possibly corresponds to TRBD1 (6 bases). The CDR3 runs to 14 residues. From germline, CDR1 is SGHTA and CDR2 FQGNSA. The germline V and J ends were trimmed by 5 bases and 0 bases, with 10 bases remaining between them. DNA of the CDR3: TGTGCCAGCAGCCAGGGACAACCTAACTATGGCTACACCTTC. Residues: CASSQGQPNYGYTF.

The chain uses TRBV11-2 and TRBJ1-4; TRBD1 matches 11 bases. V shed 5 bases and J 8 bases; nucleotides not matched to a gene: 4. This CDR3 spans 14 amino acids. Germline V gives CDR1 SGHAT, CDR2 FQNNGV. DNA of the CDR3: TGTGCCAGCAGCCCACGGACAGGGGGCGAAAAACTGTTTTTT. It is translated as CASSPRTGGEKLFF.

The gene calls are TRBV15 and TRBJ1-2, with a possible D match to TRBD1 (5 bases). With 3 bases removed from V and 7 bases from J, the gap between germline ends came to 18 bases. Germline loops: CDR1 LNHNV, CDR2 YYDKDF (reference sequence). The length of the CDR3 is 15 residues. The CDR3 here is CATSSKTELRGGYTF. The CDR3, as DNA: TGTGCCACCAGCAGCAAGACAGAATTAAGGGGTGGCTACACCTTC.

This chain joins TRBV11-1 and TRBJ2-5; 10 positions match TRBD1. TRBJ2-7 explains the end of the DNA better; the J call may be wrong. Germline values: CDR1 SGHAT, CDR2 FQDESV (reference sequence). CDR3 length: 14 amino acids. CDR3 in DNA: TGTGCCAGCAGCCCCGACAGGGGGCTTTACGAGCAGTACTTC. Its translation: CASSPDRGLYEQYF.

This sequence joins TRBV6-6 and TRBJ2-7; 7 positions match TRBD1. This CDR3 comprises 13 residues. Germline assignment: CDR1 MNHNY and CDR2 SVGAGI (reference sequence). Trimming removed 7 bases from V and 4 bases from J; junction bases left unmatched: 7. CDR3 loop: CASIRQGGYEQYF. The CDR3 DNA reads TGTGCCAGCATTCGACAGGGTGGGTACGAGCAGTACTTC.

This rearrangement joins TRBV28 to TRBJ2-7; 9 bases are a match to TRBD1. CDR1 MDHEN and CDR2 SYDVKM come from the germline V gene. With V trimmed by 8 bases and J by 6 bases, 8 bases remained unmatched. This CDR3 contains 13 residues. CDR3 bases: TGTGCCAGCGGGGACAGGGCGGGCCCCGAGCAGTACTTC. It codes for CASGDRAGPEQYF.

The rearrangement joins TRBV29-1 to TRBJ2-7; tentative D call: TRBD1 (5 bases). This CDR3 is 13 amino acids long. The germline gives CDR1 SQVTM, CDR2 ANQGSEA. Trimming cost V 7 bases and J 6 bases, with 19 bases left between them. CDR3 coding DNA: TGCAGCGGGACGACGCAGGGATACTCCGAGCAGTACTTC. Residues: CSGTTQGYSEQYF.

V and J are TRBV19 and TRBJ1-1; possibly TRBD1 for D (5 bases). CDR1 is LNHDA, CDR2 SQIVND, per germline (reference sequence). This CDR3 has 13 amino acids. Trimming took 0 bases from V and 7 from J, leaving 9 bases between them. The CDR3, as DNA: TGTGCCAGTAGTATAGAGGGGCAGGTTGAAGCTTTCTTT. Its protein product is CASSIEGQVEAFF. Based on the CDR3 plus reference TRBV19 and TRBJ1-1, the full variable domain is DGGITQSPKYLFRKEGQNVTLSCEQNLNHDAMYWYRQDPGQGLRLIYYSQIVNDFQKGDIAEGYSVSREKKESFPLTVTSAQKNPTAFYLCASSIEGQVEAFFGQGTRLTVV.

This chain joins TRBV5-1 and TRBJ2-5, with 11 positions matching TRBD2. CDR1 and CDR2 (germline): SGHRS, YFSETQ. The CDR3 contains 15 residues. Trimming at V came to 4 bases and at J to 5 bases, leaving 7 bases not matched to a gene. The DNA for the CDR3 is TGCGCCAGCAGCCCAGTAGCGGGAGGGGAGGAGACCCAGTACTTC. The encoded protein is CASSPVAGGEETQYF.

The chain is built from TRBV7-2 and TRBJ2-4, with 12 bases matching TRBD2. Trimming at V came to 5 bases and at J to 2 bases, leaving 4 bases not matched to a gene. Germline-derived CDR1 and CDR2 are SGHTA and FQGNSA. The CDR3 spans 16 residues. This CDR3 is CASSVTSGRTKNIQYF. CDR3 in DNA: TGTGCCAGCAGCGTCACTAGCGGGAGGACCAAAAACATTCAGTACTTC.

This chain uses TRBV7-3 with TRBJ2-1; 14 bases are a match to TRBD2. Germline V gene data show CDR1 as SGHTA and CDR2 as FQGTGA. V was pared by 5 bases and J by 9 bases, with 12 bases of the junction left unmatched. The CDR3 is 17 residues long. CDR3 in amino acids: CASSVHPGLAGAGEQFF. DNA of the CDR3: TGTGCCAGCAGCGTGCACCCGGGACTAGCGGGAGCGGGTGAGCAGTTCTTC.

This clone showed up just a few times. At the DNA level, this CDR3 is encoded by other sequences in the same sample as well. The chain uses TRBV19 and TRBJ1-2, with D unresolved. The CDR3 sequence is 14 residues long. Germline V CDR1 and CDR2: LNHDA, SQIVND (reference sequence). V lost 3 bases to trimming and J lost 5 bases, with 13 bases between them. The CDR3 bases are TGTGCCAGTAGTATCCTCGCGGGTGGGTATGGCTACACCTTC. This encodes CASSILAGGYGYTF. The whole variable domain, remainder taken from reference TRBV19 and TRBJ1-2, is DGGITQSPKYLFRKEGQNVTLSCEQNLNHDAMYWYRQDPGQGLRLIYYSQIVNDFQKGDIAEGYSVSREKKESFPLTVTSAQKNPTAFYLCASSILAGGYGYTFGSGTRLTVV.